This TCR beta chain comes out of a study of blood T cell repertoires in COVID-19. Study overall: Acute and convalescent COVID-19 samples came from the United States, Italy and Spain. Sources were T cells, B-cell-depleted T cells, or PBMCs; the material itself was cDNA or gDNA.

Trimming at V came to 4 bases and at J to 2 bases, leaving 13 bases not matched to a gene. The CDR3 is 18 amino acids. Germline CDR1 reads ENHRY; CDR2 reads SYGVKD. In the original processing: Nucleated cell number was recorded as an estimate derived from reference gene primer amplification. Using immunoSEQ multiplex PCR, the repertoire was profiled, and TCRdb retains in-frame clones only, with some absent. V and J calls and clone size are copied from that table; D and trimming were computed from the DNA. In the table there are 130,000 to 150,000 clones, 80% of which are singletons. The chain recombines TRBV10-3 with TRBJ2-7, with 11 bases aligning to TRBD2. The clonotype comes from a man between 60 and 75 years old with active or convalescent COVID-19. What was sequenced was peripheral blood. CDR3 protein: CAISAGTSGQIFTYEQYF. The CDR3 DNA follows: TGTGCCATCAGTGCCGGGACTAGCGGACAAATCTTTACCTACGAGCAGTACTTC.